Following are 12 T cell receptor beta chains from one sample sequenced in a study of blood T cell repertoires in COVID-19. Assay: immunoSEQ multiplex PCR; the TCRdb copy retains only in-frame clones and omits some. The sample has 70,000 to 95,000 clones, around 90% seen once. The sequenced material came from peripheral blood. Receptor source: an elderly woman with active COVID-19.

With regard to this clone: The same CDR3 also results from other DNA sequences found in this sample. The gene calls are TRBV18 and TRBJ2-7; D is perhaps TRBD2 (5 bases). The germline CDR1 and CDR2 sequences are KGHSH and LQKENI. CDR3 length: 11 residues. Trimming pared 3 bases from V and 7 bases from J, leaving 7 bases between. The DNA for the CDR3 is TGTGCCAGCTCACCGGCGGGTGAGCAGTACTTC. This sequence encodes CASSPAGEQYF.

V usage is TRBV7-8 and J usage is TRBJ2-3, with 8 bases that match TRBD1. Germline values: CDR1 SGHVS, CDR2 FQNEAQ. The V gene end was trimmed by 1 base and the J gene end by 5 bases; junction bases not matched to a gene: 11. This CDR3 is built from 17 residues. The DNA for the CDR3 is TGTGCCAGCAGCTTAGGACAGGGGACCCGATGGGGAGATACGCAGTATTTT. This sequence encodes CASSLGQGTRWGDTQYF.

This clone appeared once. The V and J genes are TRBV1 and TRBJ2-2; TRBD2, the D gene given by the table, was not confirmed from the DNA. TRBV1 is flagged as a pseudogene. This CDR3 has 18 amino acids. The CDR3 sequence is CTSSSTSGLTANTGELFF. Written as DNA, the CDR3 is TGCACCAGCTCGTCGACTAGCGGGCTGACCGCGAACACCGGGGAGCTGTTTTTT.

The chain has TRBV28 and TRBJ2-7; 12 bases are shared with TRBD2. This CDR3 region has 15 residues. From germline, CDR1 is MDHEN and CDR2 SYDVKM. V was pared by 5 bases and J by 1 base, with 3 bases of the junction left unmatched. The chain's CDR3 is CASSRGLAGSYEQYF. CDR3 bases: TGTGCCAGCAGTCGCGGACTAGCGGGGTCCTACGAGCAGTACTTC.

This sequence joins TRBV9 and TRBJ2-7, with TRBD2 matching over 12 bases. The junction had 10 bases not matched to a gene; V was cut back by 7 bases and J by 2 bases. CDR1 and CDR2 (germline): SGDLS, YYNGEE. The CDR3 is 16 amino acids. In DNA form, the CDR3 reads TGTGCCAGCCCGATACTGACTAGCGGGAGTACCTACGAGCAGTACTTC. Protein: CASPILTSGSTYEQYF. The whole variable domain, remainder taken from reference TRBV9 and TRBJ2-7, is DSGVTQTPKHLITATGQRVTLRCSPRSGDLSVYWYQQSLDQGLQFLIQYYNGEERAKGNILERFSAQQFPDLHSELNLSSLELGDSALYFCASPILTSGSTYEQYFGPGTRLTVT.

The V gene is TRBV5-1, the J gene TRBJ2-7; no clear D. CDR3 length equals 13 residues. V was pared by 4 bases and J by 3 bases, with 11 bases between. Germline V gene data show CDR1 as SGHRS and CDR2 as YFSETQ. CDR3 DNA sequence: TGCGCCAGCAGCCGAGGTGCCGACTACGAGCAGTACTTC. Amino acids: CASSRGADYEQYF.

This clone came up once. The rearrangement uses TRBV7-6 and TRBJ2-3; 7 nucleotides line up with TRBD1. This CDR3 region has 14 residues. Looked up from germline, CDR1 is SGHVS and CDR2 is FNYEAQ. J lost 2 bases, V lost 5 bases, and 4 bases had no gene match. Here the CDR3 reads CASSLGQVTDTQYF. The CDR3 coding sequence is TGTGCCAGCAGCCTCGGACAGGTCACAGATACGCAGTATTTT.

The rearrangement joins TRBV19 to TRBJ2-1; 9 bases agree with TRBD2. Germline values: CDR1 LNHDA, CDR2 SQIVND (reference sequence). V was clipped by 7 bases and J by 8 bases; unmatched bases: 18. The CDR3 is made up of 17 amino acids. The CDR3 sequence is CASTRGAGAGGIDEQFF. The CDR3 nucleotides are TGTGCCAGTACCCGGGGGGCAGGAGCGGGAGGCATCGATGAGCAGTTCTTC.

The chain recombines TRBV9 with TRBJ2-7, with a tentative D call TRBD2 (6 bases). The V gene lost 7 bases and the J gene lost 4 bases, with 15 bases spanning the gap. The CDR3 is made up of 13 amino acids. The germline V gene encodes CDR1 SGDLS and CDR2 YYNGEE. The CDR3 here is CASAREPPYEQYF. DNA for the CDR3: TGTGCCAGCGCCCGGGAGCCGCCTTACGAGCAGTACTTC.

V is TRBV27 and J is TRBJ2-7; TRBD2 matches at 9 bases. The germline V gene has CDR1 MNHEY and CDR2 SMNVEV (reference sequence). V shed 2 bases, J shed 6 bases, and the junction held 11 bases outside the gene matches. CDR3 length: 16 residues. DNA of the CDR3: TGTGCCAGCAGTTTAGTTAGCGGGACTAGCTTTCGCGAGCAGTACTTC. It codes for CASSLVSGTSFREQYF.

For this clone: Its ends do not fully match the called genes, so a read error is possible. The chain uses TRBV9 and TRBJ2-4; D not resolved. Germline V lookup: CDR1 SGDLS, CDR2 YYNGEE. The CDR3 has 11 amino acids. CDR3 coding DNA: TGTGCCAGCAGCGGGATCAGCATCCGGGACTTC. This sequence encodes CASSGISIRDF.

The chain couples TRBV19 to TRBJ2-7; possibly TRBD2 for D (6 bases). The CDR3 consists of 16 residues. Germline V CDR1 and CDR2: LNHDA, SQIVND (reference sequence). Trimming pared 5 bases from V and 4 bases from J, leaving 21 bases between. CDR3 region: CASSLRALGGAYEQYF. The CDR3 DNA sequence: TGTGCCAGTAGTCTCCGGGCCCTCGGCGGGGCTTACGAGCAGTACTTC.